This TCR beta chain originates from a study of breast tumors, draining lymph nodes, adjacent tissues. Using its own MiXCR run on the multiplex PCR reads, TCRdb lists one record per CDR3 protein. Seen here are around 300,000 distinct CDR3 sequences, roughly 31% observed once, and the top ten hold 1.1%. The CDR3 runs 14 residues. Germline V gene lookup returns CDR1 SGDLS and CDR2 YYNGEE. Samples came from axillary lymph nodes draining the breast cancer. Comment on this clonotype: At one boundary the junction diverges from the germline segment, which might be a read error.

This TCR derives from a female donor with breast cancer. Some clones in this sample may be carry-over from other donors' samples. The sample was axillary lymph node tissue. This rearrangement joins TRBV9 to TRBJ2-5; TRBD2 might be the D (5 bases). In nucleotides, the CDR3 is TGTGCCAGCAGCGGCGACGGAGGTTCCGTGACCCAGTCCTTC. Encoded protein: CASSGDGGSVTQSF.